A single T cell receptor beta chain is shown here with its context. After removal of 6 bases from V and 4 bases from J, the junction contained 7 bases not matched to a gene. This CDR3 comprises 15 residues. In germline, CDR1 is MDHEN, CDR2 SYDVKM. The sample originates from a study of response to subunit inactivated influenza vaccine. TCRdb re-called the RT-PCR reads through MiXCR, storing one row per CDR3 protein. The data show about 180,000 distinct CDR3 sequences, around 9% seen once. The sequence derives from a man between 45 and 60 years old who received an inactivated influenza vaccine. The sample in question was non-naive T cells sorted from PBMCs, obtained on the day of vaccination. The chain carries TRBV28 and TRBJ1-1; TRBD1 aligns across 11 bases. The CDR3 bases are TGTGCCAGCAGAGATCTGGACAGGGGGCTCACTGAAGCTTTCTTT. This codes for CASRDLDRGLTEAFF.